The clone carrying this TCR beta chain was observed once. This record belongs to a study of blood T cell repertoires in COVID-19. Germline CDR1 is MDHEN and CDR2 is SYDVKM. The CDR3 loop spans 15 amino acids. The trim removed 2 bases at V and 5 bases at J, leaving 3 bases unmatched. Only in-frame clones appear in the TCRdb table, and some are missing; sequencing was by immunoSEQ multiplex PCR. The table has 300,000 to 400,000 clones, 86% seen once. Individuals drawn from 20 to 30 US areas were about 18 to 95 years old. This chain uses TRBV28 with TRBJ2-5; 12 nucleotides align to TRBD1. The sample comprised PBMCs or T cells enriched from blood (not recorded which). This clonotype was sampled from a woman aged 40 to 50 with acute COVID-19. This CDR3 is CASSLGTGGWETQYF. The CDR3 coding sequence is TGTGCCAGCAGTTTAGGGACAGGGGGCTGGGAGACCCAGTACTTC.